What follows are 9 T cell receptor beta chains derived from one specimen sequenced in a study of chemoradiotherapy in HPV16-positive cancers. Only in-frame clones appear in the TCRdb table, and some are missing; sequencing was by immunoSEQ multiplex PCR. The sample includes around 5,000 clones, 70% to 90% of them seen just once. Sequenced material: tumor tissue, taken from a patient who underwent chemoradiotherapy. These receptors came from a human donor with HPV-associated anogenital cancer.

The chain employs TRBV2 and TRBJ1-1, with a weak D call TRBD1 (5 bases). The CDR3 is 14 residues long. Germline CDR1 is SNHLY and CDR2 is FYNNEI. V lost 6 bases to trimming and J lost 1 base, with 12 bases between them. The CDR3 DNA reads TGTGCCAGCAGCCCTGGGGGGGAGAACACTGAAGCTTTCTTT. Protein product: CASSPGGENTEAFF.

The rearrangement joins TRBV7-2 to TRBJ2-2; 8 bases line up with TRBD2. CDR1 is SGHTA and CDR2 is FQGNSA in the germline V gene. The CDR3 is made up of 15 amino acids. J was trimmed by 3 bases and V by 1 base; bases with no gene match: 1. CDR3 protein: CASSLGRGDTGELFF. CDR3 nucleotide sequence: TGTGCCAGCAGCTTAGGGCGGGGGGACACCGGGGAGCTGTTTTTT.

The J gene is TRBJ1-1, the V gene TRBV4-3, with D hard to call. This CDR3 contains 12 residues. Trimming pared 4 bases from V and 1 base from J, leaving 4 bases between. Per the germline V gene, CDR1 is LGHNA and CDR2 is YSLEER. CDR3 sequence reads: CASSRANTEAFF. CDR3 DNA sequence: TGCGCCAGCAGCCGGGCGAACACTGAAGCTTTCTTT.

The V gene is TRBV14, the J gene TRBJ1-1; D is perhaps TRBD1 (5 bases). Trimming left V 3 bases short and J 1 base short, with 9 bases between. CDR1 and CDR2 from the germline V gene are SGHDN and FVKESK. This CDR3 has 14 amino acids. CDR3: CASSHYTGNTEAFF. The CDR3, as DNA: TGTGCCAGCAGCCACTACACAGGGAACACTGAAGCTTTCTTT.

In this sample, this clone turned up a few times. The gene calls are TRBV13 and TRBJ1-1; no clear D gene. V was shortened by 5 bases and J by 3 bases, with 13 bases between the two germline ends. CDR3 length: 14 residues. CDR1 PRHDT and CDR2 FYEKMQ come from the germline V gene (reference sequence). The CDR3 is CASSGGVGYTEAFF. As DNA, the CDR3 is TGTGCCAGCAGCGGAGGTGTGGGGTACACTGAAGCTTTCTTT.

This chain joins TRBV5-6 and TRBJ2-2; D remains ambiguous. This CDR3 is built from 13 residues. V lost 1 base and J 4 bases, leaving 5 bases between the germline ends. The germline CDR1 and CDR2 sequences are SGHDT and YYEEEE. This CDR3 reads CASSLSSTGELFF. The CDR3, as DNA: TGTGCCAGCAGCTTGTCATCCACCGGGGAGCTGTTTTTT.

The J gene is TRBJ1-4, the V gene TRBV7-8, with D perhaps matching TRBD1 (6 bases). CDR3 length: 14 residues. Germline assignment: CDR1 SGHVS and CDR2 FQNEAQ. V lost 5 bases and J lost 7, with 14 bases in between. The CDR3 region has the DNA TGTGCCAGCAGCGTACAGGGATCGGTTGAAAAACTGTTTTTT. Amino acid sequence: CASSVQGSVEKLFF.

This clone occurred a few times. This rearrangement joins TRBV5-4 to TRBJ2-1; no clear D gene. V was shortened by 1 base and J by 9 bases, with 11 bases between the two germline ends. The germline V gene has CDR1 SGHNT and CDR2 YYREEE (reference sequence). CDR3 size: 13 residues. CDR3 in amino acids: CASSLLEALEQFF. DNA of the CDR3: TGTGCCAGCAGCTTGCTGGAAGCACTTGAGCAGTTCTTC.

This clone was detected once. This chain uses TRBV30 with TRBJ2-5, with 7 bases matching TRBD1. Trimming removed 6 bases from V and 1 base from J; junction bases left unmatched: 14. Per the germline V gene, CDR1 is GTSNPN and CDR2 is SVGIG (reference sequence). This CDR3 contains 16 residues. Written as DNA, the CDR3 is TGTGCCTGCACTCTCAAGGGGGCCGTCCGCCAAGAGACCCAGTACTTC. Its protein is CACTLKGAVRQETQYF.